These 22 T cell receptor beta chains were sequenced from one sample in a study of CD8+CD57+ T cells in acquired aplastic anemia. Those patients picked for sequencing had displayed CD8+CD57+ cell expansion on flow cytometry. The template used for profiling TCR beta VDJ and CDR3 was genomic DNA. TCRdb reanalysed the reads using MiXCR and keeps one entry per CDR3 protein. The table has about 200,000 distinct CDR3 sequences, about 60% seen once. Sequenced input: sorted CD4+, CD8+, or CD8+CD57+ T cells (not recorded which) from PBMCs. These receptor sequences come from a human donor with aplastic anemia.

The chain has TRBV7-2 and TRBJ2-3, with D perhaps assigned TRBD1 or TRBD2 (5 bases each). CDR3 size: 13 residues. The V end lost 2 bases, the J end lost 9 bases, and 12 bases lay between the germline ends. From germline, CDR1 is SGHTA and CDR2 FQGNSA. CDR3 amino acids: CASSLPGPATQYF. Here the CDR3 DNA reads TGTGCCAGCAGCTTACCGGGGCCAGCCACGCAGTATTTT.

A single count supports this clonotype. The genes are TRBV15 and TRBJ2-7; no clear D. Germline CDR1 LNHNV, CDR2 YYDKDF (reference sequence). The CDR3 is made up of 14 amino acids. The V and J ends lost 5 bases and 0 bases respectively, with 11 bases between them. CDR3 in amino acids: CATSDTTTSYEQYF. The CDR3 DNA follows: TGTGCCACCAGCGATACAACGACCTCCTACGAGCAGTACTTC.

The chain has TRBV19 and TRBJ1-1; D possibly corresponds to TRBD1 (6 bases). This CDR3 has 15 residues. V dropped 3 bases and J dropped 0 bases, with 11 bases sitting between them. From germline, CDR1 is LNHDA and CDR2 SQIVND (reference sequence). DNA of the CDR3: TGTGCCAGTAGTATCCGAGGGGGAATGAACACTGAAGCTTTCTTT. It translates to CASSIRGGMNTEAFF. The full variable domain, completed using reference TRBV19 and TRBJ1-1, is DGGITQSPKYLFRKEGQNVTLSCEQNLNHDAMYWYRQDPGQGLRLIYYSQIVNDFQKGDIAEGYSVSREKKESFPLTVTSAQKNPTAFYLCASSIRGGMNTEAFFGQGTRLTVV.

The CDR3, as DNA: TGTGCCACCAGTGGGGGCAATCAGAGCTCCTACAATGAGCAGTTCTTC. This translates into CATSGGNQSSYNEQFF. The chain joins TRBV24-1 to TRBJ2-1; possible D gene TRBD1, 5 bases. V was shortened by 5 bases and J by 0 bases, with 13 bases between the two germline ends. The CDR3 is made up of 16 amino acids. CDR1 is KGHDR, CDR2 SFDVKD, per germline.

The chain employs TRBV19 and TRBJ1-1; D gene uncertain. V was trimmed by 6 bases and J by 8 bases, leaving 19 bases between them. The CDR3 has 14 residues. Looked up from germline, CDR1 is LNHDA and CDR2 is SQIVND (reference sequence). In nucleotides, the CDR3 is TGTGCCAGTAGAGATCGACTCAGGCCTAGGGAAGCTTTCTTT. Its protein is CASRDRLRPREAFF.

The V gene is TRBV2, the J gene TRBJ1-6; a possible D gene is TRBD1 (6 bases). V dropped 11 bases and J dropped 7 bases, with 15 bases sitting between them. Germline values: CDR1 SNHLY, CDR2 FYNNEI. This CDR3 contains 13 residues. The CDR3 nucleotides are TGTGCCTGTAGCCAGGGGACGAATTCACCCCTCCACTTT. Translation gives CACSQGTNSPLHF.

The V gene is TRBV2, the J gene TRBJ2-5; possibly TRBD2 for D (5 bases). Between the trimmed V and J ends, which lost 4 bases and 4 bases, there was a span of 13 bases. CDR3 length: 14 residues. In germline, CDR1 is SNHLY, CDR2 FYNNEI. CDR3 in amino acids: CASSVSEGGETQYF. The CDR3 DNA follows: TGTGCCAGCAGTGTTAGCGAGGGCGGAGAGACCCAGTACTTC. Variable domain in full (rest from reference TRBV2 and TRBJ2-5): EPEVTQTPSHQVTQMGQEVILRCVPISNHLYFYWYRQILGQKVEFLVSFYNNEISEKSEIFDDQFSVERPDGSNFTLKIRSTKLEDSAMYFCASSVSEGGETQYFGPGTRLLVL.

This clonotype was recorded at least ten times. The rearrangement links TRBV12-3 or TRBV12-4 to TRBJ2-2; weak D call: TRBD1 (5 bases). The CDR3 spans 17 residues. Trimming cost V 7 bases and J 2 bases, with 20 bases left between them. In DNA form, the CDR3 reads TGTGCCAGCAACCCCTTAGGTAGTCAGGGCAACACCGGGGAGCTGTTTTTT. Residues: CASNPLGSQGNTGELFF.

This clonotype was detected only a few times. The rearrangement uses TRBV10-1 and TRBJ1-1, with 7 bases fitting TRBD1. The germline CDR1 and CDR2 sequences are WNHNN and SYGVQD (reference sequence). Losses at the gene ends were 7 bases for V and 3 bases for J; bases not matched to a gene: 5. The CDR3 is 13 amino acids. CDR3: CASKGQIYTEAFF. The DNA of the CDR3 is TGCGCCAGCAAGGGACAGATTTACACTGAAGCTTTCTTT.

This clonotype was detected once. This sequence joins TRBV2 and TRBJ2-3; D remains ambiguous. The CDR3 covers 12 residues. CDR1 and CDR2 (germline): SNHLY, FYNNEI. V lost 7 bases and J lost 4, with 9 bases in between. CDR3 amino acids: CASNVGPDTQYF. CDR3 in DNA: TGTGCCAGCAACGTAGGGCCAGATACGCAGTATTTT. Combining the CDR3 with reference TRBV2 and TRBJ2-3 gives the whole variable domain EPEVTQTPSHQVTQMGQEVILRCVPISNHLYFYWYRQILGQKVEFLVSFYNNEISEKSEIFDDQFSVERPDGSNFTLKIRSTKLEDSAMYFCASNVGPDTQYFGPGTRLTVL.

A note on this clonotype: A much larger clone sits a single nucleotide away, making a read error possible. This chain connects TRBV5-6 to TRBJ1-4, with 9 bases identical to TRBD1. V dropped 2 bases and J dropped 7; count of bases not matched to a gene: 3. CDR3 length equals 14 residues. CDR1 and CDR2 from the germline V gene are SGHDT and YYEEEE. CDR3 nucleotides: TGTGCCAGCAGCTTCAGGACAGGGGTTGAAAAACTGTTTTTT. Translated, it gives CASSFRTGVEKLFF. Using reference TRBV5-6 and TRBJ1-4 for the parts outside the CDR3, the full variable domain is DAGVTQSPTHLIKTRGQQVTLRCSPKSGHDTVSWYQQALGQGPQFIFQYYEEEERQRGNFPDRFSGHQFPNYSSELNVNALLLGDSALYLCASSFRTGVEKLFFGSGTQLSVL.

The J gene is TRBJ1-6, the V gene TRBV7-9; unclear D gene. The CDR3 has 13 residues. CDR1 and CDR2 from the germline V gene are SEHNR and FQNEAQ (reference sequence). V dropped 7 bases and J dropped 7 bases, with 11 bases sitting between them. The CDR3 spells CASNLSGNSPLHF. CDR3 nucleotide sequence: TGTGCCAGCAACTTGTCCGGGAATTCACCCCTCCACTTT.

CDR3 sequence: CAISRGLGEVGNQPQHF. The CDR3 DNA reads TGTGCCATCAGCCGCGGCTTGGGGGAAGTTGGTAATCAGCCCCAGCATTTT. This chain joins TRBV10-3 and TRBJ1-5; possible D gene TRBD1, 5 bases. Germline V gene lookup returns CDR1 ENHRY and CDR2 SYGVKD. Deletions cut 6 bases from V and 4 bases from J, with 22 bases between. The CDR3 spans 17 residues.

The V gene is TRBV20-1, the J gene TRBJ1-5; D perhaps matches TRBD1 (6 bases). Germline V lookup: CDR1 DFQATT, CDR2 SNEGSKA (reference sequence). Trimming stripped 3 bases from V and 6 bases from J, with 21 bases between. The length of the CDR3 is 16 residues. The DNA for the CDR3 is TGCAGTGCTAGCCCCGGGGTCGGGGGGCTTGGTCAGCCCCAGCATTTT. This encodes CSASPGVGGLGQPQHF.

This clonotype occurred many times. The V gene is TRBV11-2, the J gene TRBJ2-2; D gene unclear. Germline V gives CDR1 SGHAT, CDR2 FQNNGV. V lost 5 bases and J 1 base, leaving 14 bases between the germline ends. This CDR3 region has 16 residues. The CDR3 nucleotides are TGTGCCAGCAGCCCCCAGCCCATCTTGAACACCGGGGAGCTGTTTTTT. It translates to CASSPQPILNTGELFF. Full variable domain (remainder filled in from reference TRBV11-2 and TRBJ2-2): EAGVAQSPRYKIIEKRQSVAFWCNPISGHATLYWYQQILGQGPKLLIQFQNNGVVDDSQLPKDRFSAERLKGVDSTLKIQPAKLEDSAVYLCASSPQPILNTGELFFGEGSRLTVL.

This clonotype appeared a few times. The chain recombines TRBV20-1 with TRBJ1-6; no reliable D call. The CDR3 covers 15 residues. Germline-derived CDR1 and CDR2 are DFQATT and SNEGSKA (reference sequence). V lost 8 bases and J 6 bases, leaving 20 bases between the germline ends. In DNA, the CDR3 is TGCAGTACGAGTACGTCCGGGAACCCTAATTCACCCCTCCACTTT. This gives the protein CSTSTSGNPNSPLHF.

This clonotype has a handful of counts. The chain uses TRBV5-8 and TRBJ2-3; D unclear. Germline assignment: CDR1 SGHTS and CDR2 YDEGEE. V was pared by 0 bases and J by 2 bases, with 10 bases between. The CDR3 loop spans 15 amino acids. This CDR3 reads CASSLVGRNTDTQYF. The CDR3 DNA sequence: TGTGCCAGCAGCTTGGTGGGCAGGAACACAGATACGCAGTATTTT.

This chain links TRBV12-3 or TRBV12-4 with TRBJ2-2, with TRBD2 identical over 9 bases. V lost 0 bases and J lost 5; bases outside the gene matches: 4. The CDR3 covers 16 residues. CDR3 in amino acids: CASSLASGGSTGELFF. The CDR3 DNA is TGTGCCAGCAGTTTAGCTAGCGGGGGAAGTACCGGGGAGCTGTTTTTT.

This chain connects TRBV19 to TRBJ2-3; D is perhaps TRBD1 (5 bases). Trimming left V 2 bases short and J 0 bases short, with 15 bases between. The CDR3 sequence is 17 residues long. Germline loops: CDR1 LNHDA, CDR2 SQIVND (reference sequence). DNA of the CDR3: TGTGCCAGTAGTATATTTCAGACAGCCGATAGCACAGATACGCAGTATTTT. Protein sequence: CASSIFQTADSTDTQYF.

Turning to this clonotype: A read error may account for a junction end that differs from germline. This chain links TRBV2 with TRBJ2-3; TRBD2 matches at 13 bases. The CDR3 contains 17 residues. Germline loops: CDR1 SNHLY, CDR2 FYNNEI. Here the CDR3 DNA reads TGTGCCACCAGTGATCCCGGGACTAGCGGGATAACAAATACGCAGTATTTT. Amino acids: CATSDPGTSGITNTQYF.

The V gene is TRBV20-1, the J gene TRBJ1-2; TRBD1 matches 8 bases. V trimming: 5 bases; J trimming: 0 bases; junction bases outside the gene matches: 5. Looked up from germline, CDR1 is DFQATT and CDR2 is SNEGSKA (reference sequence). The CDR3 consists of 14 residues. CDR3 amino acids: CSAPPGGANYGYTF. The CDR3 DNA is TGCAGTGCTCCTCCAGGGGGCGCTAACTATGGCTACACCTTC.

This clonotype was observed many times. The chain employs TRBV15 and TRBJ1-4; 7 bases match TRBD1. The germline V gene has CDR1 LNHNV and CDR2 YYDKDF (reference sequence). This CDR3 has 16 amino acids. The V gene end was trimmed by 3 bases and the J gene end by 3 bases; junction bases not matched to a gene: 7. As DNA, the CDR3 is TGTGCCACCAGCAGGAAAAGACAGGGTTCTAATGAAAAACTGTTTTTT. Amino acid sequence: CATSRKRQGSNEKLFF.